One sample yielded the 2 T cell receptor beta chains listed below, sequenced in a study of glioma-infiltrating T cells after dendritic cell vaccination. TCRdb keeps only in-frame clones here, not all; method: immunoSEQ multiplex PCR. Of about 73,000 clones in the sample, around 79% were seen once. Source: blood, taken before dendritic cell vaccination. The receptors come from a human donor with glioblastoma.

CDR3 sequence (DNA): TGTGCCAGCAGCTTGGCCGCCGGGGGGGCGTATGAGCAGTTCTTC. Translating it yields CASSLAAGGAYEQFF. The chain couples TRBV5-5 to TRBJ2-1; 8 bases map to TRBD2. V was clipped by 0 bases and J by 8 bases; unmatched bases: 7. This CDR3 comprises 15 residues. From germline, CDR1 is SGHKS and CDR2 YYEKEE (reference sequence).

V is TRBV27 and J is TRBJ2-1; 9 bases are shared with TRBD1. V dropped 5 bases and J dropped 9; count of bases not matched to a gene: 14. The CDR3 loop spans 16 amino acids. Per germline, CDR1 MNHEY and CDR2 SMNVEV (reference sequence). The CDR3 sequence is CASSPTPGTGIGEQFF. DNA of the CDR3: TGTGCCAGCAGTCCCACCCCCGGGACAGGGATCGGTGAGCAGTTCTTC.